The 16 T cell receptor beta chains below all came from one sample that was sequenced in a study of T cells in Graves' hyperthyroidism and ophthalmopathy. TCR beta CDR3 region amplification was performed from RNA transcripts. HTBI primers were employed in a first-round RT-PCR of the TCR CDR3. TCRdb used MiXCR to reprocess the multiplex PCR reads, holding one entry per CDR3 protein. This sample has approximately 300,000 distinct CDR3 sequences; over 15% occur once, and the top ten carry 55% to 60%. Sequencing was performed on blood. All receptors come from a woman aged 55-75 years with Graves' ophthalmopathy.

To note about this clonotype: One end of the junction fails to match germline, which may point to a read error. The V and J genes are TRBV27 and TRBJ2-2; D perhaps matches TRBD2 (6 bases). This CDR3 is built from 16 residues. Germline CDR1 MNHEY, CDR2 SMNVEV (reference sequence). CDR3 sequence reads: CASSSGGAFLAGGLFF. The CDR3 DNA follows: TGTGCCAGCAGTTCGGGTGGGGCTTTTTTGGCCGGGGGGCTGTTTTTT.

At least ten counts were recorded for this clonotype. The V gene is TRBV20-1, the J gene TRBJ2-1; 9 nucleotides match TRBD1. Trimming cost V 5 bases and J 0 bases; bases outside gene matches: 2. Germline CDR1 is DFQATT and CDR2 is SNEGSKA (reference sequence). The CDR3 is made up of 14 amino acids. Here the CDR3 DNA reads TGCAGTGCTTTGGACAGGGGCTCCTACAATGAGCAGTTCTTC. Translating gives CSALDRGSYNEQFF.

This clonotype was recorded a few times. The J gene is TRBJ2-7, the V gene TRBV19; 10 bases align to TRBD1. Germline assignment: CDR1 LNHDA and CDR2 SQIVND (reference sequence). There are 15 residues in the CDR3. The V and J ends lost 2 bases and 4 bases, in that order; junction bases with no gene match: 5. The DNA for the CDR3 is TGTGCCAGTAGTATAATATCGGGACAGGGGTACGAGCAGTACTTC. Translated, it gives CASSIISGQGYEQYF.

In this sample, this clonotype turned up many times. The chain carries TRBV20-1 and TRBJ2-7, with a tentative D call TRBD1 (5 bases). The V gene lost 6 bases and the J gene lost 5 bases, with 23 bases spanning the gap. Germline V gene lookup returns CDR1 DFQATT and CDR2 SNEGSKA (reference sequence). This CDR3 is built from 15 residues. The CDR3 loop reads CSAPLFQGWADEQYF. CDR3 nucleotide sequence: TGCAGTGCCCCTTTGTTTCAGGGTTGGGCGGACGAGCAGTACTTC.

Ten or more counts support this clonotype. The chain carries TRBV27 and TRBJ2-3, with D possibly TRBD2 on 5 matching bases. Trimming took 6 bases from V and 2 from J, leaving 9 bases between them. Germline CDR1 reads MNHEY; CDR2 reads SMNVEV (reference sequence). CDR3 length equals 13 residues. CDR3 DNA: TGTGCCAGCAGGGGAGAATTCACAGATACGCAGTATTTT. As protein: CASRGEFTDTQYF.

This clonotype turned up a few times. The chain joins TRBV12-3 or TRBV12-4 to TRBJ2-5; D gene ambiguous. V shed 1 base and J shed 9 bases, with 6 bases lying between them. The CDR3 has 11 residues. The CDR3 is CASSLELAQYF. In DNA, the CDR3 is TGTGCCAGCAGTTTAGAGTTGGCCCAGTACTTC.

This clonotype has ten or more counts. A read error may produce the germline difference seen at one junction end. J is TRBJ2-7 and V is TRBV5-1; perhaps D is TRBD1 or TRBD2 (6 bases each). The CDR3 totals 14 residues. The germline CDR1 and CDR2 sequences are SGHRS and YFSETQ. The CDR3 DNA reads TGTGCCAGCAGTCTCCAAGGGGGGACCTACGAGCAGTACTTC. This sequence encodes CASSLQGGTYEQYF.

This clonotype was picked up one time. A much larger clone differs from this one at a single base, so this may be a read error. The chain recombines TRBV27 with TRBJ2-2, with a weak D call TRBD1 (5 bases). V dropped 5 bases and J dropped 0 bases, with 10 bases sitting between them. The CDR3 runs to 15 residues. Germline CDR1 and CDR2: MNHEY and SMNVEV (reference sequence). CDR3 region: CASSDTTANTGELFF. The CDR3 nucleotides read TGTGCCAGCAGTGATACGACAGCGAACACCGGGGAGCTGTTTTTT.

This clonotype has at least ten counts. This rearrangement joins TRBV7-9 to TRBJ2-2; D is unresolved. The CDR3 length is 14 residues. CDR1 is SEHNR, CDR2 FQNEAQ, per germline (reference sequence). The V end lost 1 base, the J end lost 3 bases, and 6 bases lay between the germline ends. The CDR3 DNA reads as TGTGCCAGCAGCTTAGACCTATACACCGGGGAGCTGTTTTTT. Its protein is CASSLDLYTGELFF.

This clonotype turned up a few times. This chain uses TRBV4-2 with TRBJ1-1; 9 bases fit TRBD1. Germline CDR1 is LGHNA and CDR2 is YNFKEQ. The CDR3 sequence is 18 residues long. The V and J ends lost 8 bases and 1 base, in that order; junction bases with no gene match: 17. CDR3: CASDRSAGQGLRNTEAFF. The CDR3, as DNA: TGTGCCAGCGACCGCAGTGCGGGACAGGGATTGCGGAACACTGAAGCTTTCTTT.

This clonotype has a count of ten or more. The J gene is TRBJ1-1, the V gene TRBV28; 8 nucleotides align to TRBD1. CDR1 and CDR2 (germline): MDHEN, SYDVKM. The CDR3 loop spans 15 amino acids. The DNA for the CDR3 is TGTGTAGTAAGACTCCGGGACAGGCCAAACACTGAAGCTTTCTTT. Encoded protein: CVVRLRDRPNTEAFF.

The chain has TRBV11-3 and TRBJ2-3, with D unclear. V was trimmed by 1 base and J by 0 bases, leaving 8 bases between them. The CDR3 length is 15 residues. The germline V gene encodes CDR1 SGHNT and CDR2 YENEEA. The CDR3 sequence is CASSLGSLSTDTQYF. The CDR3 nucleotides read TGTGCCAGCAGCTTAGGCAGTCTAAGCACAGATACGCAGTATTTT.

At least ten counts were recorded for this clonotype. This rearrangement joins TRBV4-3 to TRBJ2-3; no reliable D call. Germline CDR1 LGHNA, CDR2 YSLEER. Trimming pared 2 bases from V and 2 bases from J, leaving 5 bases between. The CDR3 loop spans 13 amino acids. The CDR3 sequence is CASSQSFTDTQYF. The DNA for the CDR3 is TGCGCCAGCAGCCAATCCTTCACAGATACGCAGTATTTT.

This clonotype showed up just once. The chain couples TRBV20-1 to TRBJ2-1; 12 nucleotides align to TRBD2. The J segment lost 2 bases and the V segment lost 3 bases, leaving 5 bases of the junction unmatched. The CDR3 totals 16 residues. Per germline, CDR1 DFQATT and CDR2 SNEGSKA (reference sequence). In DNA, the CDR3 is TGCAGTGCTAGGGGGACTAGCGGGTCACCCTACAATGAGCAGTTCTTC. It is translated as CSARGTSGSPYNEQFF.

This clonotype was counted between two and nine times. The rearrangement joins TRBV7-9 to TRBJ2-1; no definite D call. The V end lost 3 bases, the J end lost 2 bases, and 11 bases lay between the germline ends. The V gene's germline CDR1 is SEHNR and CDR2 FQNEAQ (reference sequence). This CDR3 has 15 residues. CDR3 residues: CASSLTPPAYNEQFF. CDR3 nucleotide sequence: TGTGCCAGCAGCTTGACTCCACCGGCCTACAATGAGCAGTTCTTC.

This clonotype was seen repeatedly, ten times or more. The rearrangement joins TRBV12-3 or TRBV12-4 to TRBJ1-1; D is undetermined. V gave up 7 bases and J gave up 2 bases, with 11 bases separating them. This CDR3 is built from 13 residues. The CDR3 region is CASTKELNTEAFF. In nucleotides, the CDR3 is TGTGCCAGCACCAAGGAATTAAACACTGAAGCTTTCTTT.